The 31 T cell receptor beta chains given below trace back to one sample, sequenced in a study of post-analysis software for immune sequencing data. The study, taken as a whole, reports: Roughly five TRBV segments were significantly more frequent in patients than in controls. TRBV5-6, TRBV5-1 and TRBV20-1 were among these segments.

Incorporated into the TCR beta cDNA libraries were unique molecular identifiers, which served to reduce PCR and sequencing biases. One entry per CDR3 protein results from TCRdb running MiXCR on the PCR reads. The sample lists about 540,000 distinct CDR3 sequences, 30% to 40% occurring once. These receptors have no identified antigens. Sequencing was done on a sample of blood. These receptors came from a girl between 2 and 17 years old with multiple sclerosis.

The CDR3 nucleotides are TGTGCCAGCAGCTTAGACCCGGCAGGGGACTATACTGAAGCTTTCTTT. It codes for CASSLDPAGDYTEAFF. V is TRBV11-2 and J is TRBJ1-1, with a tentative D call TRBD1 (6 bases). The CDR3 length is 16 residues. Trimming removed 0 bases from V and 5 bases from J, with 16 bases in between. Per the germline V gene, CDR1 is SGHAT and CDR2 is FQNNGV. Drawing the rest from reference TRBV11-2 and TRBJ1-1, the complete variable domain is EAGVAQSPRYKIIEKRQSVAFWCNPISGHATLYWYQQILGQGPKLLIQFQNNGVVDDSQLPKDRFSAERLKGVDSTLKIQPAKLEDSAVYLCASSLDPAGDYTEAFFGQGTRLTVV.

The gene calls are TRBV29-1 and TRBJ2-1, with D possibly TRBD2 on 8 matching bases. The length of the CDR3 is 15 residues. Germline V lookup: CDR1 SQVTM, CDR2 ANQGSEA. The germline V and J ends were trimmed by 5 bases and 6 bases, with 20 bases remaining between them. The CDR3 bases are TGCAGCGTTCGACAGGGTAGGACTAGCTTCAATGAGCAGTTCTTC. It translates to CSVRQGRTSFNEQFF.

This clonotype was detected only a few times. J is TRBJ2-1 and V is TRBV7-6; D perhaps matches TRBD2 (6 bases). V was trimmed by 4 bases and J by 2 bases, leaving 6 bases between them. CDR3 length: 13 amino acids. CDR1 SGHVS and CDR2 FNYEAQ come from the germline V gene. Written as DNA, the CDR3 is TGTGCCAGCAGCTCGGGAGCCTACAATGAGCAGTTCTTC. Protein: CASSSGAYNEQFF.

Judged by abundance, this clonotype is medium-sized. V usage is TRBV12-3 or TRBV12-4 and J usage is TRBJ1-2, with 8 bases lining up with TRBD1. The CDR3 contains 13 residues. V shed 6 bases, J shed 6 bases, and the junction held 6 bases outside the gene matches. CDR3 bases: TGTGCCAGCAGCCCAGGGGGCGGTCATGGCTACACCTTC. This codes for CASSPGGGHGYTF.

The CDR3 sequence: CAISESVRGGTDTQYF. The DNA of the CDR3 is TGTGCCATCAGTGAGTCAGTGCGGGGGGGCACAGATACGCAGTATTTT. The V call is TRBV10-3, the J call TRBJ2-3, with 8 bases lining up with TRBD2. V trimming: 0 bases; J trimming: 1 base; junction bases outside the gene matches: 3. There are 16 residues in the CDR3. Germline V CDR1 and CDR2: ENHRY, SYGVKD.

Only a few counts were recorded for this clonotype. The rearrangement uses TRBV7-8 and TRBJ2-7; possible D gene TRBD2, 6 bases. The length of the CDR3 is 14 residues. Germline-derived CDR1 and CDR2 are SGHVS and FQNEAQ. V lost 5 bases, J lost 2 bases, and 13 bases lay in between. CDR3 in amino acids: CASSTGGTPYEQYF. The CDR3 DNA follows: TGTGCCAGCAGCACTGGGGGGACCCCCTACGAGCAGTACTTC. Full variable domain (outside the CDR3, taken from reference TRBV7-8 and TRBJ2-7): GAGVSQSPRYKVAKRGQDVALRCDPISGHVSLFWYQQALGQGPEFLTYFQNEAQLDKSGLPSDRFFAERPEGSVSTLKIQRTQQEDSAVYLCASSTGGTPYEQYFGPGTRLTVT.

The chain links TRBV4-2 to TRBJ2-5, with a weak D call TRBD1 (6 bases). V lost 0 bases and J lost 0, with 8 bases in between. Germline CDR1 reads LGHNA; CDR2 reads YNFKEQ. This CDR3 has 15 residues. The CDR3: CASSQDRTDQETQYF. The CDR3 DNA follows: TGTGCCAGCAGCCAAGATAGGACAGACCAAGAGACCCAGTACTTC.

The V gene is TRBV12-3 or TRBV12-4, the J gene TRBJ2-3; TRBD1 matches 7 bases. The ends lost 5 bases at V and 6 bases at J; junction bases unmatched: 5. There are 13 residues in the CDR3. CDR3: CASSQGQSDTQYF. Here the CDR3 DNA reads TGTGCCAGCAGTCAGGGACAGTCGGATACGCAGTATTTT.

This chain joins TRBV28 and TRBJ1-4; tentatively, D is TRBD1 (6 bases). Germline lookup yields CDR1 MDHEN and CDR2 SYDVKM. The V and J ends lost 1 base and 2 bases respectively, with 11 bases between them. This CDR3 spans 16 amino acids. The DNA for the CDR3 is TGTGCCAGCAGTTTATTGGGGGCGGCTACTAATGAAAAACTGTTTTTT. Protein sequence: CASSLLGAATNEKLFF.

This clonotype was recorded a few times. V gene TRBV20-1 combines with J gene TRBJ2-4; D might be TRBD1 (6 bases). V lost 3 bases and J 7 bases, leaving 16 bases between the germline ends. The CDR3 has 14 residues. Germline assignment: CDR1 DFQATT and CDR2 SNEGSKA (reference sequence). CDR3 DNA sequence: TGCAGTGCTAGGTCACAGGGCTTTGGGAACATTCAGTACTTC. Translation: CSARSQGFGNIQYF.

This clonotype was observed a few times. CDR3 sequence (DNA): TGCAGTGCTAGAGTGAAACAGGGGGACTATGGCTACACCTTC. It codes for CSARVKQGDYGYTF. This sequence joins TRBV20-1 and TRBJ1-2; the match to TRBD1 covers 8 bases. CDR1 and CDR2 from the germline V gene are DFQATT and SNEGSKA (reference sequence). The CDR3 runs 14 residues. J gave up 3 bases and V 1 base, and 4 bases lay outside the gene matches.

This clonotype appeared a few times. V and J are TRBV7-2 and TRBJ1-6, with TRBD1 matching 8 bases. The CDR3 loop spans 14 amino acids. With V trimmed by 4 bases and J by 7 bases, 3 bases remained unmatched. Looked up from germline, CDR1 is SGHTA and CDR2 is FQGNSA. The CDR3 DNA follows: TGTGCCAGCAGCTCGACAGGGGTCAATTCACCCCTCCACTTT. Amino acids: CASSSTGVNSPLHF.

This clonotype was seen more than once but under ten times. CDR3 sequence: CASSFSFGFEAFF. As DNA, the CDR3 is TGTGCCAGCAGCTTTTCATTCGGGTTTGAGGCTTTCTTT. The chain links TRBV7-2 to TRBJ1-1; D is uncertain. V dropped 3 bases and J dropped 11 bases, with 16 bases sitting between them. CDR1 and CDR2 from the germline V gene are SGHTA and FQGNSA. The CDR3 has 13 residues.

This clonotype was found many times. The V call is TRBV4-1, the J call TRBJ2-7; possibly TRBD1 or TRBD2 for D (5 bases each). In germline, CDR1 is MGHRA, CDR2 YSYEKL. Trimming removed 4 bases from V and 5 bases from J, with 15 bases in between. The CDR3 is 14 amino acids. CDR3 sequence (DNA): TGCGCCAGCAGCCGCCTTCCGAGGGACCACGAGCAGTACTTC. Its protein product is CASSRLPRDHEQYF.

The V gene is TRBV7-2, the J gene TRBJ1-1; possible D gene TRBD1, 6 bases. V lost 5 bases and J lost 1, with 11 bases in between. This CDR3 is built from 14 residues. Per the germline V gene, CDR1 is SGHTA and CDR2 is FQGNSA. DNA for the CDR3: TGTGCCAGCAGCCCCATGGGGGCGAACACTGAAGCTTTCTTT. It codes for CASSPMGANTEAFF. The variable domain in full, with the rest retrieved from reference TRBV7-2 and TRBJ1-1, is GAGVSQSPSNKVTEKGKDVELRCDPISGHTALYWYRQSLGQGLEFLIYFQGNSAPDKSGLPSDRFSAERTGGSVSTLTIQRTQQEDSAVYLCASSPMGANTEAFFGQGTRLTVV.

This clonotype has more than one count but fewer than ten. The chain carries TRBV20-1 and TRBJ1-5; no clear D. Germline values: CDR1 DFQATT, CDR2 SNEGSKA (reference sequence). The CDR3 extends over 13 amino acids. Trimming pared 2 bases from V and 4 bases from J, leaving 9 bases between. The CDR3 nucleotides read TGCAGTGCTAGAACCGGGGAGAATCAGCCCCAGCATTTT. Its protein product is CSARTGENQPQHF.

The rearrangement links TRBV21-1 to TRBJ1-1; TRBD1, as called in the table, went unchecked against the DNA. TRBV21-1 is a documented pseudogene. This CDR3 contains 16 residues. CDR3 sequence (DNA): TGTGCCAGCAGCAAAGAGGAGGACAGGGAGAGCACTGAAGCTTTCTTT. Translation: CASSKEEDRESTEAFF.

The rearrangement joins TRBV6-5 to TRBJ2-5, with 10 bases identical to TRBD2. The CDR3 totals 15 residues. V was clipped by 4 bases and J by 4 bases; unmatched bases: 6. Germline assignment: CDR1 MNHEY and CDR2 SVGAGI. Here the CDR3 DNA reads TGTGCCAGCAGTTCCTTAGCGGGGGGACTAGAGACCCAGTACTTC. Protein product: CASSSLAGGLETQYF.

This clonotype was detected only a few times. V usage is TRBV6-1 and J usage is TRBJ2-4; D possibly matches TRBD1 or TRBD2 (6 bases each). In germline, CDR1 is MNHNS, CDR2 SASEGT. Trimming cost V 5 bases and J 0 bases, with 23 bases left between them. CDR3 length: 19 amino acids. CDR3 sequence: CASSPHRGDLFVAKNIQYF. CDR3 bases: TGTGCCAGCAGTCCCCATAGGGGGGACCTCTTTGTAGCCAAAAACATTCAGTACTTC.

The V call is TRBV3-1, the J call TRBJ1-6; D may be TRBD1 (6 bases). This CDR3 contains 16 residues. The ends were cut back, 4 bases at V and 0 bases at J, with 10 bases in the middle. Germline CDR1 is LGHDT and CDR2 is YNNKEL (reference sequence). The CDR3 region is CASSPDRGSYNSPLHF. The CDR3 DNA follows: TGTGCCAGCAGCCCGGACAGAGGCTCCTATAATTCACCCCTCCACTTT.

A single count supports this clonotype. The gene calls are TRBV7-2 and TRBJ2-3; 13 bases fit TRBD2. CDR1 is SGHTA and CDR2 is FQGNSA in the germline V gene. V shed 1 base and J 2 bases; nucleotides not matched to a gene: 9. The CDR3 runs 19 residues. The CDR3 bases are TGTGCCAGCAGCTTAGGGCTACTAGCGGGGGGGCCGAACACAGATACGCAGTATTTT. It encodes CASSLGLLAGGPNTDTQYF. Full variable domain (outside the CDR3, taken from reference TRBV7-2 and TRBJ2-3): GAGVSQSPSNKVTEKGKDVELRCDPISGHTALYWYRQSLGQGLEFLIYFQGNSAPDKSGLPSDRFSAERTGGSVSTLTIQRTQQEDSAVYLCASSLGLLAGGPNTDTQYFGPGTRLTVL.

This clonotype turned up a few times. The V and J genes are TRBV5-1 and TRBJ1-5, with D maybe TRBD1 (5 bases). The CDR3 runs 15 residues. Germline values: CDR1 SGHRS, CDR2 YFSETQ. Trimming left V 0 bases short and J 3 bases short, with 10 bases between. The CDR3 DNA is TGCGCCAGCAGCTTGGAGGGGACCCACAATCAGCCCCAGCATTTT. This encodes CASSLEGTHNQPQHF. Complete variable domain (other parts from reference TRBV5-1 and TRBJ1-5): KAGVTQTPRYLIKTRGQQVTLSCSPISGHRSVSWYQQTPGQGLQFLFEYFSETQRNKGNFPGRFSGRQFSNSRSEMNVSTLELGDSALYLCASSLEGTHNQPQHFGDGTRLSIL.

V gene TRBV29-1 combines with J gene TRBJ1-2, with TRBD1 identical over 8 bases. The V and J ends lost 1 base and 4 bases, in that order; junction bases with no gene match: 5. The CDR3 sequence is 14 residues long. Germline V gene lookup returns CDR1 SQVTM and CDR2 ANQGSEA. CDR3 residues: CSVEVSQGAYGYTF. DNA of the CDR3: TGCAGCGTTGAAGTGTCCCAGGGGGCCTATGGCTACACCTTC.

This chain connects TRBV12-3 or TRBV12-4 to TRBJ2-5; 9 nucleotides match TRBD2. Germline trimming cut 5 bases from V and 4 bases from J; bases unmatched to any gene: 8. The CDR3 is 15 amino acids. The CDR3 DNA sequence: TGTGCCAGCAGTCGAGCGGGGGGAGGGGTAGAGACCCAGTACTTC. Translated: CASSRAGGGVETQYF.

CDR3 amino acids: CASSFPARRQGWNEQYF. The CDR3 DNA follows: TGTGCCAGCAGTTTTCCCGCGCGTAGACAGGGTTGGAACGAGCAGTACTTC. The chain is built from TRBV12-3 or TRBV12-4 and TRBJ2-7, with 7 bases fitting TRBD1. The CDR3 loop spans 17 amino acids. Trimming at V came to 3 bases and at J to 5 bases, leaving 16 bases not matched to a gene.

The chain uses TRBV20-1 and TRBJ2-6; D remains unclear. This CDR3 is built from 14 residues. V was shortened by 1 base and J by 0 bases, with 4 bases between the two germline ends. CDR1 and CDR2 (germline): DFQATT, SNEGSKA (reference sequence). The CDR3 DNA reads TGCAGTGCTAGAGGGAGCTCTGGGGCCAACGTCCTGACTTTC. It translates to CSARGSSGANVLTF.

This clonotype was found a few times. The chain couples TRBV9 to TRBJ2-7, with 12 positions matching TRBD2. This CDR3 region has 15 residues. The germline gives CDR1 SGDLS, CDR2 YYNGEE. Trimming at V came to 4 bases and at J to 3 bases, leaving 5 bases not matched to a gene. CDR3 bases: TGTGCCAGCAGCCCCCGACTAGCGGGGGACTACGAGCAGTACTTC. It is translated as CASSPRLAGDYEQYF. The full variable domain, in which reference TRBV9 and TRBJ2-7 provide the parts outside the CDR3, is DSGVTQTPKHLITATGQRVTLRCSPRSGDLSVYWYQQSLDQGLQFLIQYYNGEERAKGNILERFSAQQFPDLHSELNLSSLELGDSALYFCASSPRLAGDYEQYFGPGTRLTVT.

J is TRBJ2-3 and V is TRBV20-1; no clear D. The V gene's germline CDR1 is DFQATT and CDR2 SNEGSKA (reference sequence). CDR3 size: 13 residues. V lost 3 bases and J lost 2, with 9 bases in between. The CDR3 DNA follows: TGCAGTGCTAGGGCAGTGGACACAGATACGCAGTATTTT. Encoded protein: CSARAVDTDTQYF.

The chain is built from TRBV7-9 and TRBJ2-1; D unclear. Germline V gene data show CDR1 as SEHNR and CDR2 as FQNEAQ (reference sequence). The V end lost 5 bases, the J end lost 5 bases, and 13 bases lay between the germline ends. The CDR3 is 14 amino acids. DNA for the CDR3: TGTGCCAGCAGCATTACAAGGGCCCACAATGAGCAGTTCTTC. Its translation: CASSITRAHNEQFF.

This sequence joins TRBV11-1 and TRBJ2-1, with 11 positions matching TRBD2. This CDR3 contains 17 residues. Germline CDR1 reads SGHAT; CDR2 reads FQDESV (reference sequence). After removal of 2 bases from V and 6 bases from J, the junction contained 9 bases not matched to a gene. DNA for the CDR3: TGTGCCAGCAGCTTAAGGAGCCTAGCGGGGGGCCTCAATGAGCAGTTCTTC. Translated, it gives CASSLRSLAGGLNEQFF. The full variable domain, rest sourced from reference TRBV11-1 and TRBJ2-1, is EAEVAQSPRYKITEKSQAVAFWCDPISGHATLYWYRQILGQGPELLVQFQDESVVDDSQLPKDRFSAERLKGVDSTLKIQPAELGDSAMYLCASSLRSLAGGLNEQFFGPGTRLTVL.

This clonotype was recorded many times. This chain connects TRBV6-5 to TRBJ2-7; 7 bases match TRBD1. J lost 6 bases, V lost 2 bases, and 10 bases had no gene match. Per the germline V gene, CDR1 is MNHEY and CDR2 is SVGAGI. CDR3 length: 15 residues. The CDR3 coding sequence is TGTGCCAGCAGTTACCCTCCGGGACAGCTCTCCGAGCAGTACTTC. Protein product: CASSYPPGQLSEQYF.